The 12 T cell receptor beta chains in this list originate from one sample, sequenced in a study of cytomegalovirus exposure and HLA in healthy donors. Data came from immunoSEQ multiplex PCR; TCRdb stores just in-frame clones and leaves some out. In the table there are 76,000 or so clones, approximately 94% of which are singletons. The material sequenced was PBMCs. The receptor source for this set is a woman aged 18-30 years in good health and CMV-seropositive.

This chain uses TRBV11-3 with TRBJ2-7, with 9 nucleotides matching TRBD2. The trim removed 5 bases at V and 1 base at J, leaving 3 bases unmatched. From germline, CDR1 is SGHNT and CDR2 YENEEA. The CDR3 extends over 14 amino acids. DNA for the CDR3: TGTGCCAGCAGCGCGGGAGGGCCGTCCTACGAGCAGTACTTC. It translates to CASSAGGPSYEQYF.

The genes are TRBV5-4 and TRBJ2-1; D perhaps matches TRBD2 (5 bases). V was shortened by 0 bases and J by 6 bases, with 10 bases between the two germline ends. Germline V gene sequence: CDR1 SGHNT, CDR2 YYREEE (reference sequence). The CDR3 covers 14 residues. CDR3 sequence reads: CASSLAKTTNEQFF. The DNA of the CDR3 is TGTGCCAGCAGCTTGGCCAAGACTACCAATGAGCAGTTCTTC.

This chain links TRBV5-6 with TRBJ2-7; D is undetermined. The CDR3 runs to 14 residues. Trimming stripped 4 bases from V and 5 bases from J, with 16 bases between. Per germline, CDR1 SGHDT and CDR2 YYEEEE. This chain's CDR3 is CASSALTSPHEQYF. As DNA, the CDR3 is TGTGCCAGCAGCGCACTGACTTCCCCTCACGAGCAGTACTTC.

The chain combines TRBV19 with TRBJ2-1, with 9 bases matching TRBD2. The CDR3 has 14 residues. The trim removed 6 bases at V and 6 bases at J, leaving 6 bases unmatched. CDR1 is LNHDA, CDR2 SQIVND, per germline (reference sequence). Written as DNA, the CDR3 is TGTGCCAGTAGAGAAGCGGGGGGCGGCAATGAGCAGTTCTTC. It codes for CASREAGGGNEQFF.

The gene calls are TRBV4-2 and TRBJ2-7; 7 bases agree with TRBD2. In germline, CDR1 is LGHNA, CDR2 YNFKEQ. J lost 2 bases, V lost 0 bases, and 10 bases had no gene match. The CDR3 runs 17 residues. CDR3 amino acids: CASSQERRLADPYEQYF. DNA of the CDR3: TGTGCCAGCAGCCAAGAGAGGAGGCTAGCGGATCCCTACGAGCAGTACTTC.

The chain recombines TRBV7-3 with TRBJ1-4, with unresolved D. In germline, CDR1 is SGHTA, CDR2 FQGTGA. Trimming stripped 0 bases from V and 1 base from J, with 6 bases between. The CDR3 is 15 amino acids. The CDR3 here is CASSLTAQTNEKLFF. CDR3 coding DNA: TGTGCCAGCAGCTTAACGGCCCAAACTAATGAAAAACTGTTTTTT.

The V and J genes are TRBV7-9 and TRBJ2-3; 13 positions match TRBD2. Trimming removed 5 bases from V and 2 bases from J; junction bases left unmatched: 4. CDR1 SEHNR and CDR2 FQNEAQ come from the germline V gene (reference sequence). The CDR3 is 16 amino acids. CDR3 residues: CASSTGLAGSTDTQYF. CDR3 nucleotide sequence: TGTGCCAGCAGCACGGGACTAGCGGGGTCCACAGATACGCAGTATTTT.

The chain carries TRBV30 and TRBJ1-2, with D possibly TRBD1 on 6 matching bases. Germline CDR1 reads GTSNPN; CDR2 reads SVGIG (reference sequence). V was trimmed by 4 bases and J by 8 bases, leaving 11 bases between them. The CDR3 has 11 residues. The CDR3 sequence is CAWTGVGGYTF. In DNA form, the CDR3 reads TGTGCCTGGACAGGGGTCGGAGGCTACACCTTC.

The V call is TRBV2, the J call TRBJ2-3; TRBD2 aligns across 7 bases. V trimming: 2 bases; J trimming: 0 bases; junction bases outside the gene matches: 5. The CDR3 contains 16 residues. CDR1 and CDR2 from the germline V gene are SNHLY and FYNNEI. The CDR3 nucleotides are TGTGCCAGCAGTGAACTGGGGGGGAAGAGCACAGATACGCAGTATTTT. This codes for CASSELGGKSTDTQYF. Full variable domain (remainder filled in from reference TRBV2 and TRBJ2-3): EPEVTQTPSHQVTQMGQEVILRCVPISNHLYFYWYRQILGQKVEFLVSFYNNEISEKSEIFDDQFSVERPDGSNFTLKIRSTKLEDSAMYFCASSELGGKSTDTQYFGPGTRLTVL.

V usage is TRBV5-6 and J usage is TRBJ1-1; 10 positions match TRBD1. This CDR3 is built from 15 residues. The J segment lost 3 bases and the V segment lost 4 bases, leaving 6 bases of the junction unmatched. The germline CDR1 and CDR2 sequences are SGHDT and YYEEEE. The CDR3: CASSALGTGDTEAFF. Written as DNA, the CDR3 is TGTGCCAGCAGCGCGTTGGGGACAGGGGACACTGAAGCTTTCTTT.

The chain uses TRBV7-3 and TRBJ1-5, with D unresolved. CDR3 size: 13 residues. Germline V gene sequence: CDR1 SGHTA, CDR2 FQGTGA. Trimming removed 1 base from V and 7 bases from J, with 8 bases in between. The CDR3 here is CASSLISGQPQHF. CDR3 DNA: TGTGCCAGCAGCTTAATCTCGGGGCAGCCCCAGCATTTT.

The CDR3: CASSGPGGQNQPQHF. DNA of the CDR3: TGTGCCAGCAGCGGTCCAGGGGGCCAGAATCAGCCCCAGCATTTT. The rearrangement joins TRBV2 to TRBJ1-5; 8 bases fit TRBD1. The CDR3 extends over 15 amino acids. Looked up from germline, CDR1 is SNHLY and CDR2 is FYNNEI. V lost 6 bases, J lost 4 bases, and 8 bases stayed unmatched.